These 8 T cell receptor beta chains came from one sample sequenced in a study of beta chain features in type 1 diabetes. Reverse transcribing all isolated RNA meant expressed TCRB transcripts were sequenced. The assay was immunoSEQ multiplex PCR, and TCRdb's table has in-frame clones only and misses some. The data show approximately 160,000 clones, about 9.8% seen once. The sequenced material came from central memory CD4+ T cells from blood. The receptors here all came from a young woman in good health.

This clone was seen a handful of times. V usage is TRBV19 and J usage is TRBJ2-7; 7 positions match TRBD2. Germline lookup yields CDR1 LNHDA and CDR2 SQIVND (reference sequence). This CDR3 region has 13 residues. Unmatched junction bases numbered 9, after V lost 10 bases and J lost 3 bases. The CDR3, as DNA: TGTGCCACCCGCGGGCAGCGGGGCTACGAGCAGTACTTC. It is translated as CATRGQRGYEQYF. Drawing the rest from reference TRBV19 and TRBJ2-7, the complete variable domain is DGGITQSPKYLFRKEGQNVTLSCEQNLNHDAMYWYRQDPGQGLRLIYYSQIVNDFQKGDIAEGYSVSREKKESFPLTVTSAQKNPTAFYLCATRGQRGYEQYFGPGTRLTVT.

This chain connects TRBV11-1 to TRBJ2-7, with TRBD1 matching over 12 bases. The V segment lost 3 bases and the J segment 2 bases; nucleotides outside the gene matches: 2. Germline V gene sequence: CDR1 SGHAT, CDR2 FQDESV (reference sequence). The CDR3 is 15 residues long. CDR3 sequence: CASSLRDRGPYEQYF. DNA of the CDR3: TGTGCCAGCAGCTTGAGGGACAGGGGGCCCTACGAGCAGTACTTC. Variable domain in full (rest from reference TRBV11-1 and TRBJ2-7): EAEVAQSPRYKITEKSQAVAFWCDPISGHATLYWYRQILGQGPELLVQFQDESVVDDSQLPKDRFSAERLKGVDSTLKIQPAELGDSAMYLCASSLRDRGPYEQYFGPGTRLTVT.

This clone was observed a handful of times. The chain uses TRBV7-6 and TRBJ2-1, with a weak D call TRBD2 (5 bases). CDR1 and CDR2 from the germline V gene are SGHVS and FNYEAQ. The CDR3 totals 15 residues. V lost 2 bases to trimming and J lost 0 bases, with 8 bases between them. Here the CDR3 DNA reads TGTGCCAGCAGCTTAAGTACTAGCTCCTACAATGAGCAGTTCTTC. It yields the protein CASSLSTSSYNEQFF.

V is TRBV2 and J is TRBJ1-1, with D hard to call. The ends were cut back, 8 bases at V and 1 base at J, with 8 bases in the middle. The CDR3 has 12 residues. The germline gives CDR1 SNHLY, CDR2 FYNNEI. For the CDR3, the DNA is TGTGCCAGCGGACGGGGGAACACTGAAGCTTTCTTT. It codes for CASGRGNTEAFF. Using reference TRBV2 and TRBJ1-1 for the parts outside the CDR3, the full variable domain is EPEVTQTPSHQVTQMGQEVILRCVPISNHLYFYWYRQILGQKVEFLVSFYNNEISEKSEIFDDQFSVERPDGSNFTLKIRSTKLEDSAMYFCASGRGNTEAFFGQGTRLTVV.

The genes are TRBV6-6 and TRBJ1-1; 7 nucleotides agree with TRBD1. With V trimmed by 6 bases and J by 0 bases, 4 bases remained unmatched. This CDR3 has 14 residues. Germline V gene lookup returns CDR1 MNHNY and CDR2 SVGAGI (reference sequence). The CDR3 coding sequence is TGTGCCAGCAGATTCGGACAGGTGAACACTGAAGCTTTCTTT. Amino acids: CASRFGQVNTEAFF.

This clone was observed a few times. The rearrangement uses TRBV25-1 and TRBJ1-2, with 10 bases that match TRBD1. The V and J ends lost 0 bases and 7 bases, in that order; junction bases with no gene match: 11. The germline gives CDR1 MGHDK, CDR2 SYGVNS. The CDR3 extends over 17 amino acids. The CDR3 loop reads CASSEYVPGQGLSGYTF. Here the CDR3 DNA reads TGTGCCAGCAGTGAATATGTGCCGGGACAGGGGCTGAGTGGCTACACCTTC.

This clone was detected a few times. The rearrangement joins TRBV7-3 to TRBJ2-1, with 11 positions matching TRBD1. There are 15 residues in the CDR3. V trimming: 5 bases; J trimming: 6 bases; junction bases outside the gene matches: 6. Germline CDR1 and CDR2: SGHTA and FQGTGA. The DNA for the CDR3 is TGTGCCAGCAGCCCACTCGGGACAGGGGGCAATGAGCAGTTCTTC. Its translation is CASSPLGTGGNEQFF.

This clone has just a few counts. V is TRBV7-6 and J is TRBJ2-5; possibly TRBD2 for D (7 bases). CDR1 and CDR2 (germline): SGHVS, FNYEAQ. The CDR3 spans 16 residues. V lost 1 base, J lost 3 bases, and 15 bases lay in between. CDR3 loop: CASSLGGGAGEETQYF. The DNA for the CDR3 is TGTGCCAGCAGCTTAGGTGGGGGGGCGGGAGAAGAGACCCAGTACTTC.